Each of the 25 T cell receptor beta chains below was sequenced from the same sample in a study of technical replicates of blood from a handful of donors. The assay was immunoSEQ multiplex PCR, and TCRdb's table has in-frame clones only and misses some. The sample includes approximately 79,000 clones, about nine tenths of them seen just once. What was sequenced was T cells isolated from PBMCs. These receptors were taken from a human donor in good health.

There are a few counts of this clone. This sequence joins TRBV19 and TRBJ1-1; 10 bases align to TRBD1. Germline CDR1 LNHDA, CDR2 SQIVND (reference sequence). The ends lost 5 bases at V and 1 base at J; junction bases unmatched: 7. The CDR3 is 16 residues long. The CDR3 spells CASSPRDRGQNTEAFF. The CDR3 coding sequence is TGTGCCAGTAGTCCTCGGGACAGGGGACAGAACACTGAAGCTTTCTTT.

The chain is built from TRBV7-6 and TRBJ2-7; 8 nucleotides agree with TRBD2. There are 15 residues in the CDR3. The germline V gene encodes CDR1 SGHVS and CDR2 FNYEAQ. V trimming: 1 base; J trimming: 2 bases; junction bases outside the gene matches: 4. CDR3 in amino acids: CASSLEGSGTYEQYF. CDR3 bases: TGTGCCAGCAGCTTAGAGGGTAGCGGGACCTACGAGCAGTACTTC.

V and J are TRBV28 and TRBJ1-1; 8 bases fit TRBD1. Trimming took 3 bases from V and 0 from J; bases not matched to a gene: 9. The CDR3 is made up of 17 amino acids. Germline CDR1 reads MDHEN; CDR2 reads SYDVKM. CDR3: CASSFLNRGTMNTEAFF. For the CDR3, the DNA is TGTGCCAGCAGTTTCCTAAACAGGGGGACAATGAACACTGAAGCTTTCTTT.

This sequence joins TRBV7-8 and TRBJ2-3; TRBD2 matches 7 bases. Unmatched junction bases numbered 6, after V lost 7 bases and J lost 2 bases. This CDR3 has 14 residues. Germline CDR1 SGHVS, CDR2 FQNEAQ. CDR3 DNA sequence: TGTGCCAGCATCCGGGACTATCACACAGATACGCAGTATTTT. This sequence encodes CASIRDYHTDTQYF.

The chain uses TRBV4-1 and TRBJ2-7; D might be TRBD2 (6 bases). CDR3 size: 16 residues. V gave up 0 bases and J gave up 5 bases, with 17 bases separating them. Germline V CDR1 and CDR2: MGHRA, YSYEKL. In nucleotides, the CDR3 is TGCGCCAGCAGCCAAGAAAACGTCGGGGGAAGGAACGAGCAGTACTTC. Translating gives CASSQENVGGRNEQYF.

The V and J genes are TRBV28 and TRBJ2-7; a weak D match, TRBD1 (5 bases). Germline V gives CDR1 MDHEN, CDR2 SYDVKM. The CDR3 is made up of 17 amino acids. V was trimmed by 5 bases and J by 0 bases, leaving 20 bases between them. CDR3 bases: TGTGCCAGCAGTCGCAGATCGTACAGGCAAAGCTCCTACGAGCAGTACTTC. Residues: CASSRRSYRQSSYEQYF.

V usage is TRBV30 and J usage is TRBJ1-2; perhaps TRBD1 as D (5 bases). Germline V gene sequence: CDR1 GTSNPN, CDR2 SVGIG (reference sequence). The CDR3 runs to 13 residues. The germline V and J ends were trimmed by 2 bases and 7 bases, with 14 bases remaining between them. The chain's CDR3 is CAWSPIRDSGYTF. CDR3 DNA sequence: TGTGCCTGGAGTCCCATACGAGACAGTGGCTACACCTTC.

The gene calls are TRBV5-1 and TRBJ2-3; 7 bases agree with TRBD2. Germline assignment: CDR1 SGHRS and CDR2 YFSETQ. This CDR3 contains 15 residues. Losses at the gene ends were 0 bases for V and 3 bases for J; bases not matched to a gene: 4. In DNA form, the CDR3 reads TGCGCCAGCAGCTTGGTCCGACTAGCAACAGATACGCAGTATTTT. Translated, it gives CASSLVRLATDTQYF. The full variable domain, rest sourced from reference TRBV5-1 and TRBJ2-3, is KAGVTQTPRYLIKTRGQQVTLSCSPISGHRSVSWYQQTPGQGLQFLFEYFSETQRNKGNFPGRFSGRQFSNSRSEMNVSTLELGDSALYLCASSLVRLATDTQYFGPGTRLTVL.

The V call is TRBV19, the J call TRBJ1-4; D gene uncertain. The CDR3 contains 15 residues. CDR1 and CDR2 (germline): LNHDA, SQIVND (reference sequence). Trimming removed 7 bases from V and 4 bases from J, with 16 bases in between. Written as DNA, the CDR3 is TGTGCCAGTACCTTTTCGGGGAGTTATAATGAAAAACTGTTTTTT. Translation gives CASTFSGSYNEKLFF.

The CDR3 region is CASSYRGSHEQYF. The CDR3 coding sequence is TGTGCCAGCAGCTACAGGGGTTCCCACGAGCAGTACTTC. V and J are TRBV2 and TRBJ2-7; 7 bases agree with TRBD1. This CDR3 has 13 residues. CDR1 and CDR2 (germline): SNHLY, FYNNEI. With V trimmed by 6 bases and J by 5 bases, 7 bases remained unmatched.

The chain recombines TRBV28 with TRBJ1-4; perhaps TRBD1 as D (5 bases). Germline V lookup: CDR1 MDHEN, CDR2 SYDVKM. Trimming pared 5 bases from V and 4 bases from J, leaving 11 bases between. The CDR3 covers 14 residues. The CDR3 here is CASSPTAGNEKLFF. In DNA form, the CDR3 reads TGTGCCAGCAGTCCGACAGCGGGTAATGAAAAACTGTTTTTT.

The chain employs TRBV30 and TRBJ2-7; 7 bases match TRBD1. Germline V gives CDR1 GTSNPN, CDR2 SVGIG (reference sequence). J lost 0 bases, V lost 7 bases, and 6 bases had no gene match. The CDR3 runs to 13 residues. In DNA form, the CDR3 reads TGTGCCTCCACAGGGGCAAGCTCCTACGAGCAGTACTTC. This codes for CASTGASSYEQYF. The whole variable domain, filled in from reference TRBV30 and TRBJ2-7, reads SQTIHQWPATLVQPVGSPLSLECTVEGTSNPNLYWYRQAAGRGLQLLFYSVGIGQISSEVPQNLSASRPQDRQFILSSKKLLLSDSGFYLCASTGASSYEQYFGPGTRLTVT.

The chain employs TRBV9 and TRBJ1-1, with TRBD1 matching 7 bases. Germline V gives CDR1 SGDLS, CDR2 YYNGEE. Trimming took 0 bases from V and 0 from J; bases not matched to a gene: 8. The CDR3 runs 17 residues. The CDR3: CASSVGFSGGLNTEAFF. In nucleotides, the CDR3 is TGTGCCAGCAGCGTAGGTTTCTCAGGGGGACTGAACACTGAAGCTTTCTTT.

The chain carries TRBV7-3 and TRBJ1-1, with D possibly TRBD1 on 5 matching bases. The CDR3 extends over 13 amino acids. Trimming removed 2 bases from V and 3 bases from J, with 7 bases in between. Germline CDR1 is SGHTA and CDR2 is FQGTGA. The CDR3 nucleotides are TGTGCCAGCAGCTTAGGGGCGTACACTGAAGCTTTCTTT. Protein sequence: CASSLGAYTEAFF. The variable domain in full, with the rest retrieved from reference TRBV7-3 and TRBJ1-1, is GAGVSQTPSNKVTEKGKYVELRCDPISGHTALYWYRQSLGQGPEFLIYFQGTGAADDSGLPNDRFFAVRPEGSVSTLKIQRTERGDSAVYLCASSLGAYTEAFFGQGTRLTVV.

The count of this clone is one. V gene TRBV10-3 combines with J gene TRBJ2-7; tentative D call: TRBD1 (6 bases). Looked up from germline, CDR1 is ENHRY and CDR2 is SYGVKD. The ends were cut back, 3 bases at V and 3 bases at J, with 9 bases in the middle. The CDR3 covers 13 residues. CDR3 residues: CAISEQGFYEQYF. In nucleotides, the CDR3 is TGTGCCATCAGTGAACAGGGATTCTACGAGCAGTACTTC.

The chain uses TRBV5-6 and TRBJ1-2, with 7 bases fitting TRBD1. The CDR3 totals 14 residues. V lost 4 bases and J lost 7; bases outside the gene matches: 10. The V gene's germline CDR1 is SGHDT and CDR2 YYEEEE. CDR3 nucleotide sequence: TGTGCCAGCAGCATAGTAACACAGGGGCTTGGCTACACCTTC. Translated, it gives CASSIVTQGLGYTF.

The rearrangement joins TRBV10-3 to TRBJ2-1, with 13 positions matching TRBD2. V was pared by 10 bases and J by 8 bases, with 8 bases of the junction left unmatched. The CDR3 has 14 amino acids. Germline V CDR1 and CDR2: ENHRY, SYGVKD. DNA of the CDR3: TGTGCCACCCTCCGGACTAGCGGGAGTGATGAGCAGTTCTTC. Translation gives CATLRTSGSDEQFF.

The chain has TRBV28 and TRBJ1-5; 7 nucleotides align to TRBD1. Germline loops: CDR1 MDHEN, CDR2 SYDVKM. The CDR3 is 16 amino acids. The trim removed 5 bases at V and 8 bases at J, leaving 15 bases unmatched. The CDR3 loop reads CASSLLGRGPPKPQHF. CDR3 DNA: TGTGCCAGCAGTCTATTGGGAAGGGGGCCGCCCAAGCCCCAGCATTTT.

The gene calls are TRBV11-2 and TRBJ2-2; D not certain. V was pared by 2 bases and J by 0 bases, with 4 bases between. CDR3 size: 14 residues. Looked up from germline, CDR1 is SGHAT and CDR2 is FQNNGV. This CDR3 reads CASSLSTNTGELFF. In DNA, the CDR3 is TGTGCCAGCAGCTTATCAACGAACACCGGGGAGCTGTTTTTT.

In regard to this clone: A read error may account for a junction end that differs from germline. V and J are TRBV13 and TRBJ2-1; 7 bases fit TRBD2. This CDR3 has 15 amino acids. CDR1 is PRHDT and CDR2 is FYEKMQ in the germline V gene (reference sequence). The CDR3 DNA reads as TGTGCCAGCACCTTACGGGACTATAATTACAATGAGCAGTTCTTC. Translated, it gives CASTLRDYNYNEQFF.

This clone appeared once. In nucleotides, the CDR3 is TGCAGCGTTCAATCTCAGGAAGGTCGCAATCAGCCCCAGCATTTT. Translated: CSVQSQEGRNQPQHF. The rearrangement uses TRBV29-1 and TRBJ1-5, with unresolved D. Germline V CDR1 and CDR2: SQVTM, ANQGSEA. V lost 5 bases, J lost 2 bases, and 16 bases lay in between. The CDR3 sequence is 15 residues long.

The chain recombines TRBV7-2 with TRBJ1-1; weak D call: TRBD1 (5 bases). Germline lookup yields CDR1 SGHTA and CDR2 FQGNSA. CDR3 length equals 17 residues. V shed 1 base and J shed 3 bases, with 18 bases lying between them. The DNA of the CDR3 is TGTGCCAGCAGCTTAGTCTGGTACCTTGCCAGGGACACTGAAGCTTTCTTT. It codes for CASSLVWYLARDTEAFF.

The chain is built from TRBV27 and TRBJ1-1; D perhaps matches TRBD1 (5 bases). V was trimmed by 3 bases and J by 1 base, leaving 6 bases between them. The germline V gene encodes CDR1 MNHEY and CDR2 SMNVEV (reference sequence). This CDR3 contains 13 residues. CDR3 DNA sequence: TGTGCCAGCAGTTTTGACAGGAACACTGAAGCTTTCTTT. It encodes CASSFDRNTEAFF.

CDR3 residues: CASSYRTGTPTQYF. DNA of the CDR3: TGCGCCAGCAGCTACAGAACCGGGACTCCCACGCAGTATTTT. This chain joins TRBV5-1 and TRBJ2-3; a weak D match, TRBD2 (6 bases). CDR1 is SGHRS and CDR2 is YFSETQ in the germline V gene. This CDR3 region has 14 residues. Trimming stripped 3 bases from V and 9 bases from J, with 17 bases between. Based on the CDR3 plus reference TRBV5-1 and TRBJ2-3, the full variable domain is KAGVTQTPRYLIKTRGQQVTLSCSPISGHRSVSWYQQTPGQGLQFLFEYFSETQRNKGNFPGRFSGRQFSNSRSEMNVSTLELGDSALYLCASSYRTGTPTQYFGPGTRLTVL.

This chain connects TRBV28 to TRBJ2-7; 10 bases fit TRBD2. CDR1 and CDR2 from the germline V gene are MDHEN and SYDVKM. J lost 5 bases, V lost 5 bases, and 18 bases had no gene match. CDR3 length: 18 amino acids. CDR3 protein: CASSPAYQLAGRSHEQYF. DNA of the CDR3: TGTGCCAGCAGTCCAGCCTACCAACTAGCGGGAAGATCCCACGAGCAGTACTTC.